This T cell receptor (beta chain) is from a study of early T cells in non-severe SARS-CoV-2 infection. Study-level background: Bulk RNA taken from unsorted whole blood was sequenced, leaving chains unpaired. General study findings and limits: There was a bias toward anti-spike CD8 responses in VDJdb matching, which missed private and CD4 specificities.

Germline V gives CDR1 SGHRS, CDR2 YFSETQ. The CDR3 totals 13 residues. The V end lost 4 bases, the J end lost 1 base, and 8 bases lay between the germline ends. This clonotype showed up just a few times. The antigen is not known. cDNA molecules, individually, were tagged with unique molecular identifiers. TCRdb re-called the 5' RACE reads through MiXCR, storing one row per CDR3 protein. The sample holds 85,000 to 100,000 distinct CDR3 sequences, about 12% seen once. The clonotype originates from an adult who was a healthcare worker with PCR-confirmed SARS-CoV-2 infection or an uninfected control (not recorded which). This chain links TRBV5-1 with TRBJ2-5; D could derive from TRBD1 or TRBD2 (5 bases each). Sequencing was done on a sample of whole blood. DNA for the CDR3: TGCGCCAGCAGCCCGGGACCCCAAGAGACCCAGTACTTC. Amino acids: CASSPGPQETQYF.